This T cell receptor beta chain originates from a study of cytomegalovirus exposure and HLA in healthy donors. Looking at the study overall: An earlier analysis identified more than 90 million unique TCR beta sequences in 150 million to 200 million T cells. General study points: CMV serostatus stood as the only immune exposure information on hand.

Primers for the PCR totalled 60 Vbeta and 13 Jbeta. As handled by the study authors: Per a later analysis, the number of unique TCR beta chains was some 80 million, of which 9 million to 12 million were shared. Clones were sequenced by immunoSEQ multiplex PCR, and TCRdb holds only the in-frame ones, with some missing. V and J calls and clone size are those listed in that table; D and trimming were worked out from the DNA. Of around 200,000 clones in the sample, approximately 82% were seen once. Turning to this clone: What it recognizes is unknown.

V shed 4 bases, J shed 7 bases, and the junction held 4 bases outside the gene matches. This CDR3 has 13 residues. Germline V gene sequence: CDR1 LNHDA, CDR2 SQIVND (reference sequence). This sequence originates from a woman in her forties or fifties in good health and CMV-seropositive. This chain joins TRBV19 and TRBJ1-2, with TRBD1 identical over 9 bases. The material sequenced was PBMCs. DNA of the CDR3: TGTGCCAGTAGTACCGACAGGGGGTTTGGCTACACCTTC. It translates to CASSTDRGFGYTF.